These T cell receptor beta chains were read from a single sample in a study of stem cell transplantation in POMP-related autoinflammatory disease. The table came from immunoSEQ multiplex PCR; TCRdb's copy has only in-frame clones and leaves some out. The table includes 6,500 to 7,500 clones, roughly four fifths detected once. The sequencing input was a CXCR5-defined cell subset from PBMCs. Receptors were obtained from a human donor in good health. CDR3s leave out the opening cysteine and the closing phenylalanine or tryptophan. A D gene is named only where the DNA matches it firmly. Some rows have no size entry. The others give once, few or many, or a class for an expanded clone.

>TRBV5-6|.|TRBJ1-3|.
ASSLQGGSGNTIY
>TRBV5-1|.|TRBJ2-5|.
ASSLVSREKETQY
>TRBV6-1|.|TRBJ2-3|.
ASTLGGPHTDTQY
>TRBV19|.|TRBJ2-3|TRBD1
ASSNRPDRVPDTQY
>TRBV27|.|TRBJ2-5|.
ASRDRLGASGGETQY
>TRBV5-1|.|TRBJ1-1|TRBD1
ASSSGQPNTEAF
>TRBV29-1|few|TRBJ1-1|TRBD1
SAGTGRNTEAF
>TRBV7-6|.|TRBJ1-3|TRBD1
ASSIATGSLSGNTIY
>TRBV6-1|.|TRBJ2-5|.
ASSEAGQGGVRWTQY
>TRBV5-1|.|TRBJ2-2|.
ASSLAFQTLTGELF
>TRBV15|.|TRBJ2-3|.
ATSRDYTDTQY
>TRBV19|.|TRBJ1-3|TRBD1
ASTPGQGKDGNTIY
>TRBV9|once|TRBJ2-7|TRBD2
AGSVDSGSSYEQY
>TRBV4-2|once|TRBJ1-6|.
ASSRSTQGSYNSPLH
>TRBV14|.|TRBJ1-2|.
ASSPLITRGYT
>TRBV5-1|.|TRBJ2-5|.
ASWGNQETQY
>TRBV28|.|TRBJ2-4|.
ASSFKYLNIQY
>TRBV11-2|once|TRBJ2-1|.
ASSLRGMGNEQF
>TRBV7-9|.|TRBJ1-6|.
ASSLSNSPLH
>TRBV19|.|TRBJ1-5|TRBD1
ASSIGTGRNQPQH
>TRBV7-8|few|TRBJ1-4|.
ASSYGNEKLF
>TRBV6-5|.|TRBJ2-1|TRBD2
ASSNSGDQF
>TRBV7-9|.|TRBJ1-2|.
ASSSRQEGYT
>TRBV10-3|.|TRBJ2-3|.
AISEFADKPTDTQY
>TRBV19|few|TRBJ1-2|.
ASSPPGGANYGYT
>TRBV2|.|TRBJ1-2|.
ASSRDGNGYT
>TRBV28|.|TRBJ1-3|.
ASSLWGGDGSGNTIY
>TRBV19|.|TRBJ2-1|.
ASSIDWRAGRFLGNEQF
>TRBV7-9|.|TRBJ1-3|.
ASSLGVPIY
>TRBV5-6|.|TRBJ2-1|.
ASSLVFRGGYNEQF
>TRBV6-6|once|TRBJ2-4|.
ASRYDRNIQY
>TRBV28|.|TRBJ2-7|TRBD2
ASSPGTSGDPEQY
>TRBV29-1|few|TRBJ1-1|TRBD1
SAMDRPNTEAF
>TRBV4-1|.|TRBJ1-2|.
ASSPIGGVGYGYT
>TRBV6-5|.|TRBJ1-5|.
ASSPGYNQPQH
>TRBV27|.|TRBJ2-7|TRBD1
ASSFLQGSSYEQY
>TRBV6-5|.|TRBJ2-1|.
ASSSVTGRNNEQF
>TRBV30|.|TRBJ1-6|.
AWSVRGSNSPLH
>TRBV7-8|once|TRBJ1-3|.
ASSFAATGNSAGNTIY
>TRBV7-9|.|TRBJ2-1|TRBD2
ASSPAGLLYNEQF
>TRBV5-6|.|TRBJ1-2|TRBD1
ASSLTGAGRVGGYT
>TRBV7-9|few|TRBJ1-2|TRBD1
ASSLTGDVGYGYT